Below, one T cell receptor beta chain is given with its context. The sample is drawn from a study of cytomegalovirus exposure and HLA in healthy donors. Germline V lookup: CDR1 MNHEY, CDR2 SMNVEV (reference sequence). V lost 4 bases and J lost 3, with 11 bases in between. The CDR3 length is 14 residues. The PCR made use of 60 Vbeta and 13 Jbeta primers. TCRdb's table, derived via immunoSEQ multiplex PCR, lists solely in-frame clones and lacks some. The table records approximately 150,000 clones, about 84% of them present only once. This clonotype was obtained from a man between 45 and 60 years old in good health and CMV-seropositive. Sequenced sample: PBMCs. The chain has TRBV27 and TRBJ2-3; D is unclear. The CDR3 is CASSWQLSTDTQYF. The CDR3 coding sequence is TGTGCCAGCAGTTGGCAGTTATCTACAGATACGCAGTATTTT.